This TCR beta chain is drawn from a study of vaccination effects on CD4 cells after COVID-19. The length of the CDR3 is 12 residues. Trimming took off 3 bases at V and 1 base at J, with 2 bases between the two ends. Germline CDR1 KGHDR, CDR2 SFDVKD. Here immunoSEQ multiplex PCR was the method, and the copy in TCRdb shows in-frame clones only, minus some. The profile shows tens of thousands of clones, 74% of them singletons. This clone was recorded once. Antigen unknown. Cells that had been cultured for less than 13 days were the source of isolated CD4+ T cells. Each person got two doses of an mRNA SARS-CoV-2 vaccine, BNT162b2 or mRNA-1273. Fresh IL-2-containing medium replaced half the medium on days 3 and 7.

This sequence was found in a human donor who received a COVID-19 vaccine. The genes are TRBV24-1 and TRBJ1-1; D not resolved. Source: CD4+ T cells from PBMCs cultured without peptide, taken after COVID-19 vaccination. CDR3 protein: CATSDANTEAFF. Here the CDR3 DNA reads TGTGCCACCAGTGATGCGAACACTGAAGCTTTCTTT.